Only a few counts were recorded for the clone carrying this T cell receptor (beta chain). Because it lacks the conserved phenylalanine or tryptophan at the end, this CDR3 is likely a read error. Because the CDR3's place on the DNA is in doubt, the DNA is left out and the CDR3 is given as listed by TCRdb. Per germline, CDR1 LGHNA and CDR2 YSLEER. With termini counted, the CDR3 has 18 amino acids. This sample is drawn from a study of tumor-infiltrating lymphocytes in oesophageal squamous cell carcinoma. Each CDR3 protein is one row after TCRdb ran MiXCR on the PCR reads. The table lists roughly 14,000 distinct CDR3 sequences, about half of them singletons.

The rearrangement uses TRBV4-3 and TRBJ2-5; the table gives TRBD1 as D, unverified against the DNA. Material: blood. The receptor was isolated from a male donor with esophageal squamous cell carcinoma. The CDR3 protein is CASSRPGQSGNYGYTFGS.